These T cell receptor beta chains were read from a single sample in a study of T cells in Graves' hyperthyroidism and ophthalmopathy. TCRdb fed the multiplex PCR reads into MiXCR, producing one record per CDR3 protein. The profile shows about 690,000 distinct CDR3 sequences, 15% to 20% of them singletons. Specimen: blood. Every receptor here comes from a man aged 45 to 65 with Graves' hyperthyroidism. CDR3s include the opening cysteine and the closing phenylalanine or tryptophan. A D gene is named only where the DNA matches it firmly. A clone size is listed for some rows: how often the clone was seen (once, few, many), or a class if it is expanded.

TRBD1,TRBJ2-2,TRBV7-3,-,TGTGCCAGCAGCCGACGGGGACAGGGGGCCCGGGGGGAGCTGTTTTTT,CASSRRGQGARGELFF
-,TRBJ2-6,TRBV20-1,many,TGCAGTGCTAGATTTCCTGGGGCCAACGTCCTGACTTTC,CSARFPGANVLTF
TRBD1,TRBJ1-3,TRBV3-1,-,TGTGCCAGCAGCCAAGTACCGACAGGGAAAGCTGGAAACACCATATATTTT,CASSQVPTGKAGNTIYF
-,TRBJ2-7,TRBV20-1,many,TGCAGTGCTAGACGCTCCGGGACATCTGCCGAGCAGTACTTC,CSARRSGTSAEQYF
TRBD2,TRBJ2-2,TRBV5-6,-,TGTGCCAGCAGCCGGACTAGTCTGAACACCGGGGAGCTGTTTTTT,CASSRTSLNTGELFF
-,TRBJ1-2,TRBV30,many,TGTGCCTGGGAAATAGGAAGCTATGGCTACACCTTC,CAWEIGSYGYTF
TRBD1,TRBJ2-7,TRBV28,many,TGTGCCAGCACGATAAAGAGGGGACAGGCCTACGAGCAGTACTTC,CASTIKRGQAYEQYF
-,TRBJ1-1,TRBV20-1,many,TGCAGTGCTAGAGGGGCAGGGTGGGGGGCTGAAGCTTTCTTT,CSARGAGWGAEAFF
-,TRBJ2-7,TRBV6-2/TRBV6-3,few,TGTGCCAGCCGGGATTGGGTAGACGAGCAGTACTTC,CASRDWVDEQYF
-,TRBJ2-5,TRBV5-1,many,TGCGCCAGCAGCTTGGGGCACGGCGAAGAAGAGACCCAGTACTTC,CASSLGHGEEETQYF
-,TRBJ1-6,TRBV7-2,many,TGTGCCAGCAGCTCCCCCAGGGGTGCGATATCCTATAATTCACCCCTCCACTTT,CASSSPRGAISYNSPLHF
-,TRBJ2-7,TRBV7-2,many,TGTGCCAGCAGCGGAGGGACATCCTCCTACGAGCAGTACTTC,CASSGGTSSYEQYF
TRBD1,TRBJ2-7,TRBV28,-,TGTGCCAGCAGAAGACCGGGACAGGGGGACTACGAGCAGTACTTC,CASRRPGQGDYEQYF
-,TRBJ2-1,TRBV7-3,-,TGTGCCAGCAGCTTATCGGGAGAGGCAAATGAGCAGTTCTTC,CASSLSGEANEQFF
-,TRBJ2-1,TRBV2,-,TGTGCCAGCAGGGTGACAGTCGAGTCCTACAATGAGCAGTTCTTC,CASRVTVESYNEQFF
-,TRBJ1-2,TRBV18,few,TGTGCCAGCTCACCGGACAGCCTGTATGGCTACACCTTC,CASSPDSLYGYTF
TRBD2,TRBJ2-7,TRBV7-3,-,TGCGCCAGCAGCCAGGGACTAGCGGCCTCCTACGAGCAGTACTTC,CASSQGLAASYEQYF
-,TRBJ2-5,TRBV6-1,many,TGTGCCAGCAGTAACAGTTTCGATGGGGGGACCCAGTACTTC,CASSNSFDGGTQYF
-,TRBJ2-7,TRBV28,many,TGTGCCAGCAGCTTAGCGTATAGGTCAGGCGAGCAGTACTTC,CASSLAYRSGEQYF
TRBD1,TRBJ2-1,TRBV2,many,TGTGCCAGCAGTGACTCTGGACAGGGATACAATGAGCAGTTCTTC,CASSDSGQGYNEQFF
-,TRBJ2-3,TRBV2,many,TGTGCCAGCAGTGAACTGGATACGCAGTATTTT,CASSELDTQYF
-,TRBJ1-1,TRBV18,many,TGTGCCAGCTCACCACCCGCGCGCGGAGACACTGAAGCTTTCTTT,CASSPPARGDTEAFF
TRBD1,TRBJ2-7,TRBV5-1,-,TGCGCCAGCAGCTCTCGGACAGGGGAAGGGACCTACGAGCAGTACTTC,CASSSRTGEGTYEQYF
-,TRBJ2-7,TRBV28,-,TGTGCCAGCACCCCCGCCAACGCCCCCGAGCAGTACTTC,CASTPANAPEQYF
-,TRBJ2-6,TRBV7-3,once,TGTGCCAGCAGCCTTACGGGCCGGGCGGCCAACGTCCTGACTTTC,CASSLTGRAANVLTF
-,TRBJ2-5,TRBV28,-,TGTGCCAGCAGTTTCGGACGGTCGGGTGAGACCCAGTACTTC,CASSFGRSGETQYF
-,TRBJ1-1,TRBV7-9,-,TGTGCCAGCAGCTTAGTCACAGACACTGAAGCTTTCTTT,CASSLVTDTEAFF
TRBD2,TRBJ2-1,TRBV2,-,TGTGCCAGCAGTGAGCGGGGGGGAAACAATGAGCAGTTCTTC,CASSERGGNNEQFF
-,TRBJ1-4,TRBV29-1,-,TGCAGCGTTGGGACGGTCGAAAATGAAAAACTGTTTTTT,CSVGTVENEKLFF
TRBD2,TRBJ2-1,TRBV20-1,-,TGCAGTGCCCCGGGACTAGCGGACTACAATGCGCAGTTCTTC,CSAPGLADYNAQFF
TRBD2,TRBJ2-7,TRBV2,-,TGTGCCAGCAGTCTTAGCGGGAGTACGGCCTACGAGCAGTACTTC,CASSLSGSTAYEQYF
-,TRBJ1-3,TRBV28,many,TGTGCCTCCAGGCTGACCTCTGGAAACACCATATATTTT,CASRLTSGNTIYF
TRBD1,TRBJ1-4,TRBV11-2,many,TGTGCCAGCAGCCGGACAGGGGGCGCGTCGGGTGAAAAACTGTTTTTT,CASSRTGGASGEKLFF